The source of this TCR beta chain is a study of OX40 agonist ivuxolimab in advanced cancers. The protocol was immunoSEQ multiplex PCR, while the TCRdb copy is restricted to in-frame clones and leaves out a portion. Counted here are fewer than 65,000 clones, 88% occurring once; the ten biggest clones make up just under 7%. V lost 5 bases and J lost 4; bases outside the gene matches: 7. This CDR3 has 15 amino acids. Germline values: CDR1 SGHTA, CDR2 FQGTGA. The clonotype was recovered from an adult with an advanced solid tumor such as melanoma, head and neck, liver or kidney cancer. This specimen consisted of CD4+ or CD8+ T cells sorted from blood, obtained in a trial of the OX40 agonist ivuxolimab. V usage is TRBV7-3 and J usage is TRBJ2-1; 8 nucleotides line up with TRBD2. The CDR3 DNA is TGTGCCAGCAGCACGCGATTAGCGGGATACAATGAGCAGTTCTTC. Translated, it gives CASSTRLAGYNEQFF.